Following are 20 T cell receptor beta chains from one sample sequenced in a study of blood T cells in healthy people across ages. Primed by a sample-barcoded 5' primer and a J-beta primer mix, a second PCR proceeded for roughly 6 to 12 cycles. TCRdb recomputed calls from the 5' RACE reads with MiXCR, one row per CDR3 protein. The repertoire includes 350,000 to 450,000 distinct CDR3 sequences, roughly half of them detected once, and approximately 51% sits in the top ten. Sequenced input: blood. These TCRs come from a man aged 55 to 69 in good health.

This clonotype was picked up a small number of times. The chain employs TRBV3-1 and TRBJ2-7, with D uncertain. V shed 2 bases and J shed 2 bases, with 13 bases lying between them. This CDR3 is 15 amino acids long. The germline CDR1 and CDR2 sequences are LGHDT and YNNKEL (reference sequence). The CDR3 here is CASSQISGRAYEQYF. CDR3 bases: TGTGCCAGCAGCCAAATATCTGGACGGGCCTACGAGCAGTACTTC.

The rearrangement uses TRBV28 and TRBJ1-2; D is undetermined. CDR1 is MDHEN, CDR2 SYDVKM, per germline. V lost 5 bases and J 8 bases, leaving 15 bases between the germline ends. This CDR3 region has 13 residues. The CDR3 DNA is TGTGCCAGCAGTGCCCACACAGTTGGCGGCTACACCTTC. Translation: CASSAHTVGGYTF.

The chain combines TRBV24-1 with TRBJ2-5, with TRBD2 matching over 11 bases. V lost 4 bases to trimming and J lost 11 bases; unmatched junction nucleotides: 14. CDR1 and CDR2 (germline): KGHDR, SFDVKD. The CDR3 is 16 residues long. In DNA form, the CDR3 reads TGTGCCACCAGTGACCCTAGCGGGAGGACCCGTGATGAGCAGTACTTC. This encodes CATSDPSGRTRDEQYF.

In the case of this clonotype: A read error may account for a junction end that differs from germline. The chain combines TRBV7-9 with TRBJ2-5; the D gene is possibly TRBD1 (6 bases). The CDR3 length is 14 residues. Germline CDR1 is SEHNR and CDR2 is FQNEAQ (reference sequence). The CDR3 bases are TGTGCCGGCAGCCTTAGTGTAGGGGGAGAGACCCAGTACTTC. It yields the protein CAGSLSVGGETQYF.

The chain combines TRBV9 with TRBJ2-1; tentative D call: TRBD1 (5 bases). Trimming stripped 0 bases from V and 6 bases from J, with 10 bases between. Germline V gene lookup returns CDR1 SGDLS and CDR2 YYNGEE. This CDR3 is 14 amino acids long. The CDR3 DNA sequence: TGTGCCAGCAGCGTAGCGGCAGGGTTCAATGAGCAGTTCTTC. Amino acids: CASSVAAGFNEQFF.

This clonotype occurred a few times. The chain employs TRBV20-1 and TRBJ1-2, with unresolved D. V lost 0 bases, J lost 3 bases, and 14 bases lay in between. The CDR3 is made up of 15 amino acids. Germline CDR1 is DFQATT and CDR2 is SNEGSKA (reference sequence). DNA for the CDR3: TGCAGTGCTAGAGATCGCGGGGAGGGCCACTATGGCTACACCTTC. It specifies CSARDRGEGHYGYTF.

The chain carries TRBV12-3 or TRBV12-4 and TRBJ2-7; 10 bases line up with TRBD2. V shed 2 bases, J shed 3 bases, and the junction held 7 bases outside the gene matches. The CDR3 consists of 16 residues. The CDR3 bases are TGTGCCAGCAGTTTACTCCTAGCGGGGGACATCTACGAGCAGTACTTC. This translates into CASSLLLAGDIYEQYF.

DNA of the CDR3: TGTGCCAGTGGGACGGGCTCTGGGGCCAACGTCCTGACTTTC. Translation: CASGTGSGANVLTF. The J gene is TRBJ2-6, the V gene TRBV6-1, with D tentatively TRBD1 or TRBD2 (5 bases each). The V end lost 9 bases, the J end lost 0 bases, and 9 bases lay between the germline ends. The CDR3 runs to 14 residues. CDR1 is MNHNS, CDR2 SASEGT, per germline.

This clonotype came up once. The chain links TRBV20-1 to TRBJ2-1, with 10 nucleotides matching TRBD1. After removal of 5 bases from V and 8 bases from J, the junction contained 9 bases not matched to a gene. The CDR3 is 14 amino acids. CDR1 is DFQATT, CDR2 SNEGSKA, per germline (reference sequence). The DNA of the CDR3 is TGCAGTGCTGCTAACCGGGACAGGGGCTATGAGCAGTTCTTC. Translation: CSAANRDRGYEQFF.

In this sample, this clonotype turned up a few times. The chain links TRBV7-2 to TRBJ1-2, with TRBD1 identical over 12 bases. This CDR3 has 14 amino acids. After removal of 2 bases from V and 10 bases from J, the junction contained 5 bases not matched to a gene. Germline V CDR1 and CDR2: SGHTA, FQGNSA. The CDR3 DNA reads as TGTGCCAGCAGCTTAAGGGACAGGGGGCGCTTCTACACCTTC. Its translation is CASSLRDRGRFYTF.

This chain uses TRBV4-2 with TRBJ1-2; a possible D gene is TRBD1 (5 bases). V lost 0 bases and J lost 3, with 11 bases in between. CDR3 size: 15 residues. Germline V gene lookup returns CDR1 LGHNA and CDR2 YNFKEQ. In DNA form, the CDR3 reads TGTGCCAGCAGCCAAGAGGCCCGGGGGGACTATGGCTACACCTTC. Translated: CASSQEARGDYGYTF.

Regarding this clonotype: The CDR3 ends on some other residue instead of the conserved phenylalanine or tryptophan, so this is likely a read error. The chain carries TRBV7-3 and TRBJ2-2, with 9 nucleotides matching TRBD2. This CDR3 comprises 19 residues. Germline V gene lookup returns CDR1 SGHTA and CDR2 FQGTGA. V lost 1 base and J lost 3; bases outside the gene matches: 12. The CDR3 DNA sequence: TGTGCCAGCAGCTTAAACCCCTTTAGCGGGAGAGGTGACACCGGGGAGCTGTTTTTG. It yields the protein CASSLNPFSGRGDTGELFL.

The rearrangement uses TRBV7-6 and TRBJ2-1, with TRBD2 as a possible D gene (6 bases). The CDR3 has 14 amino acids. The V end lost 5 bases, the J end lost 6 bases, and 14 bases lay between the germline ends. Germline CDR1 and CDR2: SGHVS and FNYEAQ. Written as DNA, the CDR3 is TGTGCCAGCAGCCCTGGAGGGCTTTTCAATGAGCAGTTCTTC. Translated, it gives CASSPGGLFNEQFF.

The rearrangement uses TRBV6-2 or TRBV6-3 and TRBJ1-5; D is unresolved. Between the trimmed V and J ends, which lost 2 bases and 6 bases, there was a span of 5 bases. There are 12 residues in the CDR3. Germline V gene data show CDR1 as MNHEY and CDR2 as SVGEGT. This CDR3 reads CASSYIGQPQHF. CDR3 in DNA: TGTGCCAGCAGTTACATCGGTCAGCCCCAGCATTTT.

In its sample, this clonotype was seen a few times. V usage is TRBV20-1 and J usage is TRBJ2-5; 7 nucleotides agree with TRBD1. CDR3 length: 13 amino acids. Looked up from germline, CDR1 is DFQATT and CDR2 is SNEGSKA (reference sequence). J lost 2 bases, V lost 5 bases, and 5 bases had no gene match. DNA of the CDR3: TGCAGTGCTGCGAGGGACAGTCAAGAGACCCAGTACTTC. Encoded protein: CSAARDSQETQYF.

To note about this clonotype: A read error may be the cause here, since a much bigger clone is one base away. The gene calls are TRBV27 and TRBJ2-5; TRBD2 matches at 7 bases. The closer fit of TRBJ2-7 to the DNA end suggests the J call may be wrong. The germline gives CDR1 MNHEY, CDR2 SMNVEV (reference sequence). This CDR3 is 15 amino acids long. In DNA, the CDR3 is TGTGCCAGCAGTTTATCGAGGGGCGGGAGTTACGAGCAGTACTTC. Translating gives CASSLSRGGSYEQYF.

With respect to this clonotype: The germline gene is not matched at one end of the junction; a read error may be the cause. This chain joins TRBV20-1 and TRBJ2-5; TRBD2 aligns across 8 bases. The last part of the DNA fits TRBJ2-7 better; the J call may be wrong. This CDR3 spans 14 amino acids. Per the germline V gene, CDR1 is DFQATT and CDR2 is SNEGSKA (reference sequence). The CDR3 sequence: CGARDPSGRDEQYF. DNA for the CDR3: TGCGGTGCTAGAGATCCCAGCGGGAGAGACGAGCAGTACTTC.

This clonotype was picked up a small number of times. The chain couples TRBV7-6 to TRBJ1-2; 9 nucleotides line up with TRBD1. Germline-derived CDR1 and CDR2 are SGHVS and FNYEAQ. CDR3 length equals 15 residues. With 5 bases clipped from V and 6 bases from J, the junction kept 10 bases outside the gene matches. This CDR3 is CASSLYRDRVNGYTF. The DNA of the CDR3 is TGTGCCAGCAGCCTCTACCGGGACAGGGTGAATGGCTACACCTTC.

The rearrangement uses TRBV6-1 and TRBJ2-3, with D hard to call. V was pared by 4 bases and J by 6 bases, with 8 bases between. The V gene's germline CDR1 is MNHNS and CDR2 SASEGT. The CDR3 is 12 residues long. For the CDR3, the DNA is TGTGCCAGCAGTGTCGACCGCGATACGCAGTATTTT. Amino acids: CASSVDRDTQYF.

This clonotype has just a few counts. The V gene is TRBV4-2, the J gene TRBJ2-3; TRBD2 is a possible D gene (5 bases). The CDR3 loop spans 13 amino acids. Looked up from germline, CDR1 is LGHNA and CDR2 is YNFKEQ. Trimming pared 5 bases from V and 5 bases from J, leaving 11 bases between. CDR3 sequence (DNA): TGTGCCAGCAGCGGGGAGTTGGGAGATACGCAGTATTTT. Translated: CASSGELGDTQYF.